Listed below are T cell receptor beta chains from one sample, sequenced in a study of glioma-infiltrating T cells. MiXCR, applied by TCRdb to the multiplex PCR reads, yields one record per CDR3 protein. Altogether about 130,000 distinct CDR3 sequences are present, 20% to 25% being singletons, with the ten largest covering approximately 16%. Sequenced input: glioma tissue, nonneoplastic brain tissue, or PBMCs (not recorded which). These receptors originate from a human donor with low-grade glioma or glioblastoma, undergoing nonglioma brain surgery, or in good health (not recorded which). CDR3s include the opening cysteine and the closing phenylalanine or tryptophan. Each record gives: clone size, V gene, J gene, D gene, CDR3 protein, CDR3 DNA. D genes are given only for firm matches. Clone size, where shown, is once, few, many, or a class for clones that have expanded.

>many|TRBV4-3|TRBJ2-5|TRBD2
CASSQDYMVAGGLQETQYF
TGCGCCAGCAGCCAAGATTACATGGTCGCGGGGGGCCTACAAGAGACCCAGTACTTC
>many|TRBV7-2|TRBJ2-1|TRBD2
CASSFFGGIGNEQFF
TGTGCCAGCAGCTTTTTCGGGGGGATAGGTAATGAGCAGTTCTTC
>NA|TRBV12-3/TRBV12-4|TRBJ2-7|NA
CASSSTGVGDEQYF
TGTGCCAGCAGTTCGACAGGAGTCGGGGACGAGCAGTACTTC
>many|TRBV27|TRBJ2-2|NA
CASSLLGTGELFF
TGTGCCAGCAGTTTATTGGGAACCGGGGAGCTGTTTTTT
>NA|TRBV18|TRBJ2-7|NA
CASSPPVQGKSEQYF
TGTGCCAGCTCACCACCGGTACAGGGTAAGTCCGAGCAGTACTTC
>NA|TRBV4-2|TRBJ1-1|NA
CASTSRLEEAFF
TGTGCCAGCACCTCTCGTTTGGAAGAAGCTTTCTTT
>NA|TRBV11-1|TRBJ2-7|TRBD2
CAGSRLAGSYEQYF
TGTGCCGGCAGCCGACTAGCGGGCTCCTACGAGCAGTACTTC
>many|TRBV12-3/TRBV12-4|TRBJ2-1|TRBD2
CASSLRTSGSFEQFF
TGTGCCAGCAGTCTCAGGACTAGCGGGAGCTTTGAGCAGTTCTTC
>NA|TRBV29-1|TRBJ1-1|TRBD1
CSVDRDSVTGFF
TGCAGCGTTGACCGGGACAGCGTGACAGGTTTCTTT
>few|TRBV3-1|TRBJ2-1|NA
CASSQESLGAVGDEQFF
TGTGCCAGCAGCCAAGAATCTCTAGGGGCAGTCGGTGATGAGCAGTTCTTC
>few|TRBV30|TRBJ1-1|NA
CAWSVDPNTEAFF
TGTGCCTGGAGTGTAGACCCCAACACTGAAGCTTTCTTT
>NA|TRBV12-3/TRBV12-4|TRBJ2-3|TRBD2
CASLREGDTQYF
TGTGCCAGCTTACGGGAGGGGGATACGCAGTATTTT
>NA|TRBV12-3/TRBV12-4|TRBJ1-5|NA
CASQLSNKPQHF
TGTGCCAGCCAGTTGAGCAATAAGCCCCAGCATTTT
>NA|TRBV29-1|TRBJ2-1|NA
CSVSRVYNEQFF
TGCAGCGTTAGTAGAGTCTACAATGAGCAGTTCTTC
>many|TRBV7-9|TRBJ1-4|NA
CASSRRDATNEKLFF
TGTGCCAGCAGCAGACGAGATGCAACTAATGAAAAACTGTTTTTT
>few|TRBV7-3|TRBJ2-5|NA
CASSLLRGQAQYF
TGTGCCAGCAGCTTACTCCGGGGGCAGGCCCAGTACTTC
>few|TRBV5-4|TRBJ2-2|NA
CASSPSYGSLTGELFF
TGTGCCAGCAGCCCTTCGTATGGGAGTCTCACCGGGGAGCTGTTTTTT
>few|TRBV12-3/TRBV12-4|TRBJ2-3|TRBD2
CASSMGLVGTDTQYF
TGTGCCAGCAGTATGGGACTAGTGGGGACAGATACGCAGTATTTT
>many|TRBV20-1|TRBJ1-1|NA
CSARLVVNTEAFF
TGCAGTGCCCGCCTAGTGGTAAACACTGAAGCTTTCTTT
>many|TRBV6-1|TRBJ1-3|NA
CASSETGGNTIYF
TGTGCCAGCAGTGAAACAGGGGGAAACACCATATATTTT
>NA|TRBV6-1|TRBJ1-1|NA
CASSGGGDNAEALF
TGTGCCAGCTCCGGAGGGGGGGACAACGCTGAAGCTCTCTTT
>many|TRBV6-1|TRBJ2-5|NA
CASSRGGETQYF
TGTGCCAGCAGCAGGGGTGGGGAGACCCAGTACTTC
>many|TRBV18|TRBJ2-3|TRBD1
CASSPDRGPTDTQYF
TGTGCCAGCTCACCGGACAGGGGACCCACAGATACGCAGTATTTT
>NA|TRBV5-4|TRBJ1-2|TRBD1
CASSRSTGDYGYTF
TGTGCCAGCAGTCGTTCGACAGGGGACTATGGCTACACCTTC
>many|TRBV4-3|TRBJ2-7|NA
CASSQDWGSYEQYF
TGCGCCAGCAGCCAAGATTGGGGCTCCTACGAGCAGTACTTC
>many|TRBV20-1|TRBJ2-7|TRBD2
CSARDLLGSGSSYEQYF
TGCAGTGCTAGAGATCTCCTCGGTAGCGGGAGCTCCTACGAGCAGTACTTC
>many|TRBV28|TRBJ2-7|TRBD1
CASRAGTEIYEQYF
TGTGCCAGCAGGGCCGGGACAGAGATCTACGAGCAGTACTTC
>many|TRBV28|TRBJ1-5|NA
CASIGSANQPQHF
TGTGCCAGCATAGGCAGCGCTAATCAGCCCCAGCATTTT
>many|TRBV10-3|TRBJ2-7|NA
CATRDFTPPYEQYF
TGTGCCACCCGGGATTTCACACCGCCCTACGAGCAGTACTTC
>once|TRBV5-5|TRBJ2-1|NA
CASSMTHAGNNEQFF
TGTGCCAGCAGCATGACCCACGCCGGCAACAATGAGCAGTTCTTC
>few|TRBV5-4|TRBJ1-5|NA
CASSLGPEQPQHF
TGTGCCAGCAGCTTGGGTCCGGAGCAGCCCCAGCATTTT